The entry below describes one TCR beta chain. Germline loops: CDR1 LGHDT, CDR2 YNNKEL (reference sequence). CDR3 length: 15 amino acids. V was clipped by 4 bases and J by 3 bases, with 12 bases between them. This sample is drawn from a study of CD8 T cells in Susac syndrome. Reverse transcription of about 0.5 to 1 ug RNA was carried out with random hexamers. MiXCR was run by TCRdb on the immunoSEQ multiplex PCR reads, yielding one entry per CDR3 protein. The sample has fewer than 150,000 distinct CDR3 sequences; 90% to 95% are singletons. Healthy donors formed controls matched for age and sex. The TCR sequence derives from a human donor in good health. The chain couples TRBV3-1 to TRBJ2-2, with no clear D. The sequencing sample was made of CD4+ T cells from PBMCs. In nucleotides, the CDR3 is TGTGCCAGCAGCCCCCCTTGGCCGGACACCGGGGAGCTGTTTTTT. It yields the protein CASSPPWPDTGELFF.